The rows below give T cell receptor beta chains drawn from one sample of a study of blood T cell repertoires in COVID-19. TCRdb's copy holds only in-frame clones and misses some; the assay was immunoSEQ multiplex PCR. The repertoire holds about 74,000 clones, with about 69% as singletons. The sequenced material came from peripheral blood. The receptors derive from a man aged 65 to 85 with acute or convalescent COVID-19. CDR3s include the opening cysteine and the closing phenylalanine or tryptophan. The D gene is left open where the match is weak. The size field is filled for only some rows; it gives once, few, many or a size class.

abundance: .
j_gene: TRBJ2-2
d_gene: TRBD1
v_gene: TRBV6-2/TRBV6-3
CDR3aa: CASSEGQFTGELFF
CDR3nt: TGTGCCAGCAGTGAGGGACAGTTCACCGGGGAGCTGTTTTTT

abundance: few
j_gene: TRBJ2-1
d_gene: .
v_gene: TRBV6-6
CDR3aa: CASSPTRDYNEQFF
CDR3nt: TGTGCCAGCAGTCCTACTCGGGACTACAATGAGCAGTTCTTC

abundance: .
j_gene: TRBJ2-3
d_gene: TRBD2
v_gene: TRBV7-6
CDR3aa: CASSSPPGLRTDTQYF
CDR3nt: TGTGCCAGCAGCTCTCCCCCGGGACTACGAACGGATACGCAGTATTTT

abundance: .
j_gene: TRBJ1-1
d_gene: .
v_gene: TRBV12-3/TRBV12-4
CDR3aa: CASKGEGNTEAFF
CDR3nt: TGTGCCAGTAAGGGCGAGGGGAACACTGAAGCTTTCTTT

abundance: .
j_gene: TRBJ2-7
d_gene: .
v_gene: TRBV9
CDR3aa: CASGGAAGFSYEQYF
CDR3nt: TGTGCCAGCGGTGGGGCGGCGGGGTTCTCCTACGAGCAGTACTTC

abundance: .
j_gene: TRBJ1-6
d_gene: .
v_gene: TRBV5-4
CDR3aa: CASSTVSYNSPLHF
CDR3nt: TGTGCCAGCAGCACGGTGTCCTATAATTCACCCCTCCACTTT

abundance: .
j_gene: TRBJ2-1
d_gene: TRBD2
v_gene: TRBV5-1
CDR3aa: CASSLRALAEYNEQFF
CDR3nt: TGCGCCAGCAGCTTACGTGCCCTAGCGGAATACAATGAGCAGTTCTTC

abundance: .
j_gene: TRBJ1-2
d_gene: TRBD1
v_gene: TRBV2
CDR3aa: CASILVAGQGAGGYTF
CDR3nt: TGTGCCAGCATCCTCGTTGCGGGACAGGGGGCTGGTGGCTACACCTTC

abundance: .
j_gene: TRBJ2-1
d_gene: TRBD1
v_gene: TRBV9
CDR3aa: CASSFGQGAIYEQFF
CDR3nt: TGTGCCAGCAGCTTCGGACAGGGGGCTATCTATGAGCAGTTCTTC

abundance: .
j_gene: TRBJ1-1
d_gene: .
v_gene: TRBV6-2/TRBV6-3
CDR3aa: CASSYSWQTGINTEAFF
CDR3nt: TGTGCCAGCAGTTACTCGTGGCAGACTGGAATAAACACTGAAGCTTTCTTT

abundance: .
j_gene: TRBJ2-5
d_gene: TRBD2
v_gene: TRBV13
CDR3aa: CASSPPTWEGYQETQYF
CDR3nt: TGTGCCAGCAGCCCTCCCACCTGGGAGGGGTACCAAGAGACCCAGTACTTC

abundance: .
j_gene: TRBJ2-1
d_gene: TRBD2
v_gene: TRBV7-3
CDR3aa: CASSLGLAGGEQFF
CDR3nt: TGTGCCAGCAGCTTAGGACTAGCGGGAGGTGAGCAGTTCTTC

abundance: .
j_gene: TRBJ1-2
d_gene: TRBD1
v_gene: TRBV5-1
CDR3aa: CASSLTGVGDGYTF
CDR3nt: TGCGCCAGCAGCCTTACAGGGGTAGGCGATGGCTACACCTTC

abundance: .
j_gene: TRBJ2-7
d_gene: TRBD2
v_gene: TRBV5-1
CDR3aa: CASSLAMRTGLAGDEQYF
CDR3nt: TGCGCCAGCAGCTTGGCCATGAGGACCGGACTAGCGGGAGACGAGCAGTACTTC

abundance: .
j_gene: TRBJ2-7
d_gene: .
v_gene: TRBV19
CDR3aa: CASSPRTASSYEQYF
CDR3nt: TGTGCCAGTAGTCCCAGGACAGCCTCATCCTACGAGCAGTACTTC

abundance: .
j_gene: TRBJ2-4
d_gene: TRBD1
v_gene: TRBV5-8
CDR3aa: CASSFRGLGENIQYF
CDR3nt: TGTGCCAGCAGCTTTAGGGGGCTTGGGGAAAACATTCAGTACTTC

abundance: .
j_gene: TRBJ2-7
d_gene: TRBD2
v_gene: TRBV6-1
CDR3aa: CASSEAESGRHEQYF
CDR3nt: TGTGCCAGCAGTGAAGCCGAGAGCGGGAGGCACGAGCAGTACTTC

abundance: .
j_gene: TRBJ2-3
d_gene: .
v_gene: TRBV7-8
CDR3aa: CASSLASGLRTDTQYF
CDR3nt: TGTGCCAGCAGCTTAGCGAGTGGATTGCGGACAGATACGCAGTATTTT